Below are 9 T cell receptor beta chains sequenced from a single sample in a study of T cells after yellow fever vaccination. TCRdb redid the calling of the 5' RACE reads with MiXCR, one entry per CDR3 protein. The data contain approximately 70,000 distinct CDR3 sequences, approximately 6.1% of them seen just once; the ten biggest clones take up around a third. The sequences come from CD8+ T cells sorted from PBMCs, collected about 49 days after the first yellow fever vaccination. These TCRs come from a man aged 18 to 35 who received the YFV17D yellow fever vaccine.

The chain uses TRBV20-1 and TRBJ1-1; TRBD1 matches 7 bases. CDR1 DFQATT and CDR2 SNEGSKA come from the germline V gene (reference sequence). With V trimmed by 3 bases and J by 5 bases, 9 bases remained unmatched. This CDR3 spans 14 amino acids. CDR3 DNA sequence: TGCAGTGCTAGGGGAGATCAGGGGGATACTGAAGCTTTCTTT. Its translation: CSARGDQGDTEAFF.

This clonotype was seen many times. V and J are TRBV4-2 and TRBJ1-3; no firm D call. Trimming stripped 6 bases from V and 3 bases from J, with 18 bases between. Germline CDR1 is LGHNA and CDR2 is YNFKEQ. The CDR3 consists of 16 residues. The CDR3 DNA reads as TGTGCCAGCAGAGAGGAGTGGAGGAACGATGGAAACACCATATATTTT. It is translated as CASREEWRNDGNTIYF.

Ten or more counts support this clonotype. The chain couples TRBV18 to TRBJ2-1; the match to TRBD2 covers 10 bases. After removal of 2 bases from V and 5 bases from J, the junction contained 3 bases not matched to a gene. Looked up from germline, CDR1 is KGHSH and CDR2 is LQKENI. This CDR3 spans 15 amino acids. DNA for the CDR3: TGTGCCAGCTCACCAATCGGACTAGCGGACAATGAGCAGTTCTTC. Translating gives CASSPIGLADNEQFF.

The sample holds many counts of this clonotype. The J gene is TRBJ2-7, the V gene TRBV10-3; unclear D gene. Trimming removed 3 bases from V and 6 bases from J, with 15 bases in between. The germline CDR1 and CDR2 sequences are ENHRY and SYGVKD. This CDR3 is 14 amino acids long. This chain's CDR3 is CAISDEVTSPEQYV. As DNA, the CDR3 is TGTGCCATCAGTGATGAGGTGACGTCTCCCGAGCAGTACGTC.

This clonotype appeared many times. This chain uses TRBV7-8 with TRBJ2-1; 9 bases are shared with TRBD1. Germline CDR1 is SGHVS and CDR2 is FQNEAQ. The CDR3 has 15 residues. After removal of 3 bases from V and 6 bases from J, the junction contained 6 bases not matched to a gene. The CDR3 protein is CASSFARQGGNEQFF. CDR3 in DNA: TGTGCCAGCAGCTTTGCGAGACAGGGGGGCAATGAGCAGTTCTTC.

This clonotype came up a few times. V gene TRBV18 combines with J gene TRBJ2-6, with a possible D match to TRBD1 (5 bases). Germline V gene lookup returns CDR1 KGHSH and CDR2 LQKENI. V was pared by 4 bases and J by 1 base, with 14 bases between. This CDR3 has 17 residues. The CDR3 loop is CASSQIAQGSGANVLTF. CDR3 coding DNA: TGTGCCAGCTCACAGATTGCCCAGGGTTCTGGGGCCAACGTCCTGACTTTC.

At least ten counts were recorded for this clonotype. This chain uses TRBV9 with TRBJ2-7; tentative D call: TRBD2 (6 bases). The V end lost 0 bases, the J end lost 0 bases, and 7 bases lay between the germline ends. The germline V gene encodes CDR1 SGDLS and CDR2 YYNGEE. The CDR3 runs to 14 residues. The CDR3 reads CASSVGEVSYEQYF. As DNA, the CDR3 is TGTGCCAGCAGCGTAGGGGAGGTCTCCTACGAGCAGTACTTC.

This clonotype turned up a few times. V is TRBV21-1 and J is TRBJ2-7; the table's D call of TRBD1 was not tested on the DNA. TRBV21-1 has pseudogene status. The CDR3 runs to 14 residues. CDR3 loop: CASLRTGGIYEQYF. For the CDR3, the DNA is TGTGCCAGCTTGAGGACAGGGGGCATATACGAGCAGTACTTC.

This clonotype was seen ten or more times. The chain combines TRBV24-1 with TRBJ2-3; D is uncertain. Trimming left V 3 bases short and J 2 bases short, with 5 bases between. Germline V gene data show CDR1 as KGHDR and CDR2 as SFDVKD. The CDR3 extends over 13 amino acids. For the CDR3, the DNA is TGTGCCACCAGTGATCCCTACACAGATACGCAGTATTTT. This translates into CATSDPYTDTQYF.